Described below is a single TCR beta chain sequence and its context. Antigen: not known. The sample belongs to a study of cytomegalovirus exposure and HLA in healthy donors. Study information: Among 150 million to 200 million T cells, an earlier analysis found 95 million to 140 million unique TCR beta sequences. The study's findings and limits: In a later analysis, at a false discovery rate of 0.05, roughly 17,000 TCR beta sequences were associated with HLA alleles. TCR beta chain V- and J-gene trimming was linked, in a later analysis, to a missense variant in DCLRE1C.

60 Vbeta and 13 Jbeta primers were used in PCR. Some clones are missing from TCRdb's copy, which holds only in-frame ones; the method was immunoSEQ multiplex PCR. Of fewer than 250,000 clones in the sample, about 80% were seen once. Every donor was a healthy person donating bone marrow. V gave up 0 bases and J gave up 1 base, with 10 bases separating them. The germline V gene has CDR1 SNHLY and CDR2 FYNNEI. There are 16 residues in the CDR3. The sequenced sample was PBMCs. The TCR comes from a man aged 18-30 years in good health and CMV-seronegative. The gene calls are TRBV2 and TRBJ2-1, with D maybe TRBD1 (6 bases). CDR3 region: CASSEATRGSYNEQFF. As DNA, the CDR3 is TGTGCCAGCAGTGAAGCAACTAGGGGGTCCTACAATGAGCAGTTCTTC.